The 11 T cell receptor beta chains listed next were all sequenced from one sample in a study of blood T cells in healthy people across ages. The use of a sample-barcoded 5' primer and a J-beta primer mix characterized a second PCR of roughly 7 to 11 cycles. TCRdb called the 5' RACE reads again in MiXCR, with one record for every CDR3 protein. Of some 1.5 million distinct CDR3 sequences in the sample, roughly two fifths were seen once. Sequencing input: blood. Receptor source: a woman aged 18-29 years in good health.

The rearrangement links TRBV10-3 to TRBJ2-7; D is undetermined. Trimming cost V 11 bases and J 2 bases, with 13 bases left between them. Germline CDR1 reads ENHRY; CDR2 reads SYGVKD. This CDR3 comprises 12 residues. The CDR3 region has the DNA TGTGCCTCGGCGGCGGCCCCCTACGAGCAGTACTTC. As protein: CASAAAPYEQYF.

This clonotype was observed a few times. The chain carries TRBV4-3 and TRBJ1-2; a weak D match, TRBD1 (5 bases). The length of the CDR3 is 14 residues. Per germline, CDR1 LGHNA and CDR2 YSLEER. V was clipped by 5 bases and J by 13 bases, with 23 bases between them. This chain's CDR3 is CASSLQARSYGATF. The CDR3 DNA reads TGCGCCAGCAGCTTACAGGCCAGGAGCTATGGGGCCACCTTC.

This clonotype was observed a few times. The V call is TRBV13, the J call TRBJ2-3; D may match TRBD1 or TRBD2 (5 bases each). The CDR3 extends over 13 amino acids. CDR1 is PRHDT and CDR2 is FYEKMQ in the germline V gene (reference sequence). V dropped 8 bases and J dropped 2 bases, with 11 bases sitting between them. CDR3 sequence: CASGAGLTDTQYF. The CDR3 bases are TGTGCCAGCGGGGCAGGACTCACAGATACGCAGTATTTT.

In DNA form, the CDR3 reads TGTGCCAGCAGCTTAGTATACCCAGGCTACAATGAGCAGTTCTTC. Translating it yields CASSLVYPGYNEQFF. The rearrangement joins TRBV7-9 to TRBJ2-1; D call uncertain. Trimming left V 1 base short and J 3 bases short, with 10 bases between. The V gene's germline CDR1 is SEHNR and CDR2 FQNEAQ (reference sequence). CDR3 size: 15 residues.

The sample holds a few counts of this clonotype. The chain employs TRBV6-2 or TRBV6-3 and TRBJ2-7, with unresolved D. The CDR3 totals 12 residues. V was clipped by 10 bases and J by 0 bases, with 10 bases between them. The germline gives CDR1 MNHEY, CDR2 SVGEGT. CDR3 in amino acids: CATSRSSYEQYF. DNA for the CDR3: TGTGCCACTTCGAGGAGCTCCTACGAGCAGTACTTC.

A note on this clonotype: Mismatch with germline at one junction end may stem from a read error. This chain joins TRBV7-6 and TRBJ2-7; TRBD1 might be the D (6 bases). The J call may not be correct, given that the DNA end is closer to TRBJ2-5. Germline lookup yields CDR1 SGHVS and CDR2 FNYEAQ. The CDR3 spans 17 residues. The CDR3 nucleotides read TGTGCCTGCAGCTTAGACCCCCCCAACAGGGTAGGAGAGACCCAGTACTTC. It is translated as CACSLDPPNRVGETQYF.

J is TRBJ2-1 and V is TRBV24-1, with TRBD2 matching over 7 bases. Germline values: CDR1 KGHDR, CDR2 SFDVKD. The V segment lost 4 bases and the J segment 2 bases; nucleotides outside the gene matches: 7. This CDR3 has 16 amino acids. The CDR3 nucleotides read TGTGCCACCAGTGAACGGGGCGGGAGCACCTACAATGAGCAGTTCTTC. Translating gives CATSERGGSTYNEQFF.

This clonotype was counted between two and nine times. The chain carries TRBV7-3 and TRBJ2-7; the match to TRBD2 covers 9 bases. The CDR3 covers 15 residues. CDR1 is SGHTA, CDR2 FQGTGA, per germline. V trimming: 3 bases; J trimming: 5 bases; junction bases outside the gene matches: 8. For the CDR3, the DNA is TGTGCCAGCAGCTTTGTGGTTAGCGGGAGCCACGAGCAGTACTTC. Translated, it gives CASSFVVSGSHEQYF.

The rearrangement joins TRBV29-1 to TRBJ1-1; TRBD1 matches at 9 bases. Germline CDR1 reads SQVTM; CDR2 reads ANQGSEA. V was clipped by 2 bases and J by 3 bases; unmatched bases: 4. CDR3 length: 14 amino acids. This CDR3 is CSVEWTGAHTEAFF. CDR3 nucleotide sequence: TGCAGCGTTGAATGGACAGGGGCCCACACTGAAGCTTTCTTT.

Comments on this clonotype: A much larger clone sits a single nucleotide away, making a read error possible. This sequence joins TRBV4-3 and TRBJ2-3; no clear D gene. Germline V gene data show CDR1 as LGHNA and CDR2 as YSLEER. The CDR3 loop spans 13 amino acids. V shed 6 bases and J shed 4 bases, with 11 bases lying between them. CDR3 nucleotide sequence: TGCGCCAGCAGTCATAGGGAAGCAGATACGCAGTATTTT. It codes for CASSHREADTQYF.

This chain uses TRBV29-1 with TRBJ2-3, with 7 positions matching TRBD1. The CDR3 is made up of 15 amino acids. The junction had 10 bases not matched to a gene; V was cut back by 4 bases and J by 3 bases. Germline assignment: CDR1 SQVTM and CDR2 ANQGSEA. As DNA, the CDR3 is TGCAGCGTTGGGTTGAGGGGGCAGGGAACAGATACGCAGTATTTT. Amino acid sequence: CSVGLRGQGTDTQYF.